A single TCR gamma chain is shown here with its context. This sample stems from a study of gamma-delta T cells after stem cell transplantation. J gave up 4 bases and V 0 bases, and 6 bases lay outside the gene matches. CDR1 and CDR2 (germline): GITISATS, ISYDGTV (reference sequence). CDR3 length: 18 amino acids. TCRdb fed the RT-PCR reads into CATT to redo clone calling. Of nearly 700 gamma-chain clones in the sample, about a tenth were seen once. V gene TRGV9 combines with J gene TRGJP. Source material: gamma-delta T cells. This TCR was recovered from a human donor. It is not recorded whose cells these are; they may come from a transplant donor. CDR3 nucleotide sequence: TGTGCCTTGTGGGAGGTGCACCCCCAAGAGTTGGGCAAAAAAATCAAGGTATTT. Residues: CALWEVHPQELGKKIKVF.